This T cell receptor (beta chain) was sequenced in a study of human versus mouse CDR3 diversity and MHC coevolution. Study as a whole: The immunoSEQ assay reportedly detects one in 200,000 T cells.

Worth noting for this clone: Its antigen is unknown.

Overall study results and limits: Among all groups, most of the three human donors showed least clonal inequality.

Trimming shortened V by 5 bases and J by 3 bases, and 13 bases separated the two germline ends. CDR1 and CDR2 from the germline V gene are SGHTA and FQGTGA. The CDR3 runs to 15 residues. Naive CD4 T cells were sorted as CD45RO-negative, CD62L-positive. Only in-frame clones appear in the TCRdb table, and some are missing; sequencing was by immunoSEQ multiplex PCR. The table has approximately 81,000 clones, about 93% seen once. Sequencing used naive CD4+ T cells from blood. Subset noted: CD45RO-negative CD62L-positive naive CD4 T cells. The source is a person aged 30 to 70 in good health. This sequence joins TRBV7-3 and TRBJ2-2; maybe TRBD2 (6 bases). The CDR3 reads CASSTSSGDTGELFF. Here the CDR3 DNA reads TGTGCCAGCAGCACCAGCTCGGGGGACACCGGGGAGCTGTTTTTT.